Listed here are 24 T cell receptor beta chains from one sample, sequenced in a study of cytomegalovirus exposure and HLA in healthy donors. This PCR relied on a set of 60 Vbeta primers and 13 Jbeta primers. Assay: immunoSEQ multiplex PCR; the TCRdb copy retains only in-frame clones and omits some. The sample consists of approximately 100,000 clones, almost 80% of them appearing once. The specimen sequenced was PBMCs. These TCRs come from a man aged 45 to 65 in good health and CMV-seropositive.

This chain links TRBV4-1 with TRBJ1-5; D possibly corresponds to TRBD1 (6 bases). Trimming removed 0 bases from V and 3 bases from J, with 15 bases in between. Looked up from germline, CDR1 is MGHRA and CDR2 is YSYEKL. The CDR3 loop spans 17 amino acids. CDR3 sequence reads: CASSQDGGAQINQPQHF. The CDR3 coding sequence is TGCGCCAGCAGCCAAGACGGGGGGGCGCAGATCAATCAGCCCCAGCATTTT.

The rearrangement joins TRBV9 to TRBJ2-2; D possibly corresponds to TRBD1 (6 bases). There are 14 residues in the CDR3. From germline, CDR1 is SGDLS and CDR2 YYNGEE. V shed 3 bases and J shed 8 bases, with 14 bases lying between them. The CDR3 DNA reads TGTGCCAGCAGCGAGACAATGGACAGAGGGGAGCTGTTTTTT. The encoded protein is CASSETMDRGELFF. The full variable domain, in which reference TRBV9 and TRBJ2-2 provide the parts outside the CDR3, is DSGVTQTPKHLITATGQRVTLRCSPRSGDLSVYWYQQSLDQGLQFLIQYYNGEERAKGNILERFSAQQFPDLHSELNLSSLELGDSALYFCASSETMDRGELFFGEGSRLTVL.

The chain uses TRBV19 and TRBJ2-1; TRBD2 agrees at 8 bases. V dropped 6 bases and J dropped 4; count of bases not matched to a gene: 8. The CDR3 length is 15 residues. CDR1 is LNHDA, CDR2 SQIVND, per germline (reference sequence). The CDR3 reads CASSFTSGVYNEQFF. The DNA for the CDR3 is TGTGCCAGTAGCTTCACTAGCGGCGTATACAATGAGCAGTTCTTC.

The V and J genes are TRBV7-3 and TRBJ2-5, with D perhaps matching TRBD2 (7 bases). CDR3 length: 14 amino acids. Germline V CDR1 and CDR2: SGHTA, FQGTGA. V lost 3 bases to trimming and J lost 4 bases, with 12 bases between them. Here the CDR3 reads CASSFGGRGETQYF. CDR3 in DNA: TGTGCCAGCAGCTTCGGGGGGCGGGGAGAGACCCAGTACTTC.

V and J are TRBV5-8 and TRBJ2-6, with TRBD1 matching over 8 bases. The CDR3 is made up of 17 amino acids. Trimming at V came to 4 bases and at J to 0 bases, leaving 6 bases not matched to a gene. Germline CDR1 SGHTS, CDR2 YDEGEE. The CDR3 sequence: CASSAGQASSGANVLTF. CDR3 DNA sequence: TGTGCCAGCAGCGCGGGACAGGCGAGCTCTGGGGCCAACGTCCTGACTTTC.

This clone showed up just a few times. The genes are TRBV6-6 and TRBJ2-7; D is unclear. Trimming pared 0 bases from V and 3 bases from J, leaving 6 bases between. Germline CDR1 reads MNHNY; CDR2 reads SVGAGI (reference sequence). This CDR3 is 13 amino acids long. CDR3 DNA sequence: TGTGCCAGCAGTTACTCTAACAGCTACGAGCAGTACTTC. Its translation is CASSYSNSYEQYF.

The rearrangement links TRBV6-1 to TRBJ2-7, with 9 bases that match TRBD2. There are 15 residues in the CDR3. Germline CDR1 and CDR2: MNHNS and SASEGT. V lost 7 bases and J lost 3; bases outside the gene matches: 10. CDR3 in amino acids: CASKLGLAGFYEQYF. For the CDR3, the DNA is TGTGCCAGCAAATTAGGTCTAGCGGGATTCTACGAGCAGTACTTC.

The V gene is TRBV7-9, the J gene TRBJ2-3, with D tentatively TRBD1 (5 bases). Germline CDR1 is SEHNR and CDR2 is FQNEAQ (reference sequence). CDR3 length: 14 amino acids. Trimming left V 2 bases short and J 4 bases short, with 10 bases between. CDR3 in amino acids: CASSLILGADTQYF. CDR3 nucleotides: TGTGCCAGCAGCTTAATTCTAGGGGCAGATACGCAGTATTTT.

The chain carries TRBV7-6 and TRBJ2-2, with D perhaps TRBD1 (7 bases). CDR1 SGHVS and CDR2 FNYEAQ come from the germline V gene. This CDR3 has 14 residues. V lost 0 bases, J lost 7 bases, and 9 bases lay in between. The CDR3 nucleotides read TGTGCCAGCAGCTTAGCGCAGGGGGGCGGGGAGCTGTTTTTT. Its translation: CASSLAQGGGELFF. The full variable domain, in which reference TRBV7-6 and TRBJ2-2 provide the parts outside the CDR3, is GAGVSQSPRYKVTKRGQDVALRCDPISGHVSLYWYRQALGQGPEFLTYFNYEAQQDKSGLPNDRFSAERPEGSISTLTIQRTEQRDSAMYRCASSLAQGGGELFFGEGSRLTVL.

This chain joins TRBV9 and TRBJ2-7; D is unresolved. The germline CDR1 and CDR2 sequences are SGDLS and YYNGEE. The CDR3 contains 13 residues. V was pared by 0 bases and J by 4 bases, with 8 bases between. This CDR3 is CASSVVATYEQYF. The CDR3 bases are TGTGCCAGCAGCGTAGTAGCTACGTACGAGCAGTACTTC. Drawing the rest from reference TRBV9 and TRBJ2-7, the complete variable domain is DSGVTQTPKHLITATGQRVTLRCSPRSGDLSVYWYQQSLDQGLQFLIQYYNGEERAKGNILERFSAQQFPDLHSELNLSSLELGDSALYFCASSVVATYEQYFGPGTRLTVT.

This rearrangement joins TRBV6-1 to TRBJ2-1, with a weak D call TRBD1 (6 bases). The CDR3 covers 15 residues. Germline assignment: CDR1 MNHNS and CDR2 SASEGT. V dropped 3 bases and J dropped 2 bases, with 11 bases sitting between them. The CDR3, as DNA: TGTGCCAGCAGTGATGGGGGCACAACCTACAATGAGCAGTTCTTC. Translated: CASSDGGTTYNEQFF.

This clone was recorded a few times. V gene TRBV27 combines with J gene TRBJ1-2; 10 bases align to TRBD1. Germline CDR1 reads MNHEY; CDR2 reads SMNVEV (reference sequence). V shed 2 bases, J shed 3 bases, and the junction held 6 bases outside the gene matches. This CDR3 is 16 amino acids long. The CDR3 sequence: CASSLPYGQGDYGYTF. The CDR3 DNA is TGTGCCAGCAGTTTACCCTACGGACAGGGGGACTATGGCTACACCTTC.

V usage is TRBV19 and J usage is TRBJ1-2; 12 bases are a match to TRBD1. V was pared by 3 bases and J by 2 bases, with 10 bases of the junction left unmatched. This CDR3 has 18 residues. Looked up from germline, CDR1 is LNHDA and CDR2 is SQIVND (reference sequence). CDR3: CASSILGGQGARNYGYTF. For the CDR3, the DNA is TGTGCCAGTAGTATCCTTGGGGGACAGGGGGCCAGAAACTATGGCTACACCTTC.

In its sample, this clone was seen a few times. The rearrangement joins TRBV29-1 to TRBJ2-5; D not certain. Trimming took 3 bases from V and 5 from J, leaving 13 bases between them. This CDR3 is built from 13 residues. The germline V gene has CDR1 SQVTM and CDR2 ANQGSEA. In DNA, the CDR3 is TGCAGCGTTGAGGGTCGGCTACAGGAGACCCAGTACTTC. This encodes CSVEGRLQETQYF.

The chain is built from TRBV6-5 and TRBJ2-7; 8 bases fit TRBD1. Trimming removed 6 bases from V and 4 bases from J; junction bases left unmatched: 11. CDR1 MNHEY and CDR2 SVGAGI come from the germline V gene. The CDR3 is 15 residues long. CDR3 sequence (DNA): TGTGCCAGCAGGAAAGGACAGGGCGAAGGGTACGAGCAGTACTTC. Translation: CASRKGQGEGYEQYF.

The table lists this clone with a few counts. Other DNA sequences within the sample encode an identical CDR3. This chain joins TRBV6-1 and TRBJ2-5, with 12 bases fitting TRBD2. The J segment lost 2 bases and the V segment lost 2 bases, leaving 0 bases of the junction unmatched. Germline-derived CDR1 and CDR2 are MNHNS and SASEGT. There are 15 residues in the CDR3. CDR3 protein: CASSELAGGQETQYF. Written as DNA, the CDR3 is TGTGCCAGCAGTGAACTAGCGGGAGGGCAAGAGACCCAGTACTTC.

The rearrangement links TRBV29-1 to TRBJ1-1, with 8 bases aligning to TRBD1. With V trimmed by 3 bases and J by 4 bases, 7 bases remained unmatched. The CDR3 has 14 amino acids. In germline, CDR1 is SQVTM, CDR2 ANQGSEA. CDR3 region: CSVDAQGGGTEAFF. The CDR3 DNA reads TGCAGCGTTGACGCACAGGGGGGGGGCACTGAAGCTTTCTTT.

This clone showed up just once. V usage is TRBV13 and J usage is TRBJ2-1; TRBD2 matches at 7 bases. The CDR3 runs to 15 residues. The ends lost 6 bases at V and 3 bases at J; junction bases unmatched: 8. Germline loops: CDR1 PRHDT, CDR2 FYEKMQ (reference sequence). CDR3 DNA sequence: TGTGCCAGCAGTCCCAGCGGGAAGGGCTACAATGAGCAGTTCTTC. Translated, it gives CASSPSGKGYNEQFF.

This chain uses TRBV2 with TRBJ2-1; D ambiguous. Germline values: CDR1 SNHLY, CDR2 FYNNEI. The V and J ends lost 7 bases and 3 bases respectively, with 4 bases between them. The CDR3 consists of 11 residues. Here the CDR3 reads CASNLYNEQFF. CDR3 coding DNA: TGTGCCAGCAATCTCTACAATGAGCAGTTCTTC.

This clone turned up a few times. The J gene is TRBJ1-1, the V gene TRBV9, with TRBD1 matching 10 bases. CDR3 length equals 14 residues. Unmatched junction bases numbered 7, after V lost 4 bases and J lost 7 bases. Germline CDR1 SGDLS, CDR2 YYNGEE. CDR3 bases: TGTGCCAGCAGCCTCACCGGGACAGGGGTTGAAGCTTTCTTT. Residues: CASSLTGTGVEAFF.

The rearrangement uses TRBV18 and TRBJ2-2; D may be TRBD2 (5 bases). Trimming removed 2 bases from V and 5 bases from J, with 6 bases in between. The CDR3 runs 13 residues. Germline CDR1 and CDR2: KGHSH and LQKENI. The CDR3 nucleotides read TGTGCCAGCTCACCAGGCGGGACCGGGGAGCTGTTTTTT. Translation: CASSPGGTGELFF.

The chain employs TRBV4-3 and TRBJ2-7, with a possible D match to TRBD1 (6 bases). The CDR3 has 13 amino acids. V dropped 8 bases and J dropped 2 bases, with 13 bases sitting between them. Germline V gene data show CDR1 as LGHNA and CDR2 as YSLEER. This CDR3 reads CASPRTETYEQYF. The CDR3, as DNA: TGCGCCAGCCCCAGGACAGAAACCTACGAGCAGTACTTC.

The chain recombines TRBV20-1 with TRBJ1-2; D might be TRBD1 (6 bases). Trimming removed 4 bases at V and 9 bases at J, with 12 bases between. Germline V CDR1 and CDR2: DFQATT, SNEGSKA (reference sequence). This CDR3 spans 11 amino acids. The CDR3 nucleotides are TGCAGTGCTAACAGGGAAGTGAGCTACACCTTC. This sequence encodes CSANREVSYTF.

This chain joins TRBV7-2 and TRBJ1-1; TRBD1 aligns across 9 bases. Germline trimming cut 5 bases from V and 5 bases from J; bases unmatched to any gene: 3. Per the germline V gene, CDR1 is SGHTA and CDR2 is FQGNSA. The CDR3 covers 13 residues. CDR3 residues: CASSQQGATEAFF. The CDR3 nucleotides read TGTGCCAGCAGCCAACAGGGGGCAACTGAAGCTTTCTTT.